Below are 4 T cell receptor beta chains sequenced from a single sample in a study of chemoradiotherapy in HPV16-positive cancers. Assay used: immunoSEQ multiplex PCR; TCRdb lists only in-frame clones, some missing. This sample has about 53,000 clones, with about 88% found just once. The source material was blood, sampled from a patient who underwent chemoradiotherapy. The source of these receptors is a human donor with HPV-associated anogenital cancer.

The chain has TRBV11-2 and TRBJ1-2; D is unresolved. V gave up 0 bases and J gave up 2 bases, with 16 bases separating them. Germline assignment: CDR1 SGHAT and CDR2 FQNNGV. The CDR3 totals 17 residues. The CDR3 here is CASSLDLAHTVNYGYTF. The CDR3 nucleotides read TGTGCCAGCAGCTTAGATTTGGCGCACACAGTGAACTATGGCTACACCTTC. Full variable domain (remainder filled in from reference TRBV11-2 and TRBJ1-2): EAGVAQSPRYKIIEKRQSVAFWCNPISGHATLYWYQQILGQGPKLLIQFQNNGVVDDSQLPKDRFSAERLKGVDSTLKIQPAKLEDSAVYLCASSLDLAHTVNYGYTFGSGTRLTVV.

The chain uses TRBV10-1 and TRBJ2-2; D may be TRBD2 (7 bases). Per the germline V gene, CDR1 is WNHNN and CDR2 is SYGVQD (reference sequence). The CDR3 runs to 15 residues. Trimming cost V 7 bases and J 0 bases, with 12 bases left between them. The CDR3 sequence: CASNTGRANTGELFF. The DNA of the CDR3 is TGCGCCAGCAATACAGGGAGGGCGAACACCGGGGAGCTGTTTTTT.

V gene TRBV4-2 combines with J gene TRBJ1-5; unclear D gene. This CDR3 contains 15 residues. Germline values: CDR1 LGHNA, CDR2 YNFKEQ. V shed 0 bases and J shed 6 bases, with 12 bases lying between them. CDR3: CASSQDWAGSQPQHF. Here the CDR3 DNA reads TGTGCCAGCAGCCAAGATTGGGCGGGGTCTCAGCCCCAGCATTTT.

In this sample, this clone turned up once. The chain employs TRBV19 and TRBJ1-4, with D possibly matching TRBD1 (5 bases). V was cut by 5 bases and J by 1 base, with 17 bases left in between. This CDR3 spans 17 amino acids. Germline CDR1 LNHDA, CDR2 SQIVND (reference sequence). This CDR3 is CASSSKGLSGTNEKLFF. In DNA, the CDR3 is TGTGCCAGTAGTTCTAAGGGACTTAGTGGAACTAATGAAAAACTGTTTTTT.